The clone carrying this T cell receptor beta chain was counted a few times. TCRdb's table, derived via immunoSEQ multiplex PCR, lists solely in-frame clones and lacks some. The sample carries about 64,000 clones, around 89% recorded once. The CDR3 consists of 20 residues. Trimming removed 1 base from V and 0 bases from J, with 19 bases in between. Germline CDR1 KGHSH, CDR2 LQKENI. The data were taken from a study of cytomegalovirus exposure and HLA in healthy donors. Study-wide context: In a later analysis, it was reported that the 110 or so validation repertoires had been produced on the same platform as the roughly 650 repertoires belonging to the first cohort.

This TCR was sampled from a woman under 30 in good health and CMV-seronegative. The chain has TRBV18 and TRBJ2-6; the D gene is possibly TRBD2 (5 bases). Sample: PBMCs. The CDR3 sequence: CASSPRSGNTINSGANVLTF. Here the CDR3 DNA reads TGTGCCAGCTCACCACGATCCGGGAACACAATTAACTCTGGGGCCAACGTCCTGACTTTC.